This is a list of T cell receptor beta chains from one sample in a study of blood T cells in healthy people across ages. One entry per CDR3 protein results from TCRdb running MiXCR on the 5' RACE reads. The sample includes 270,000 or so distinct CDR3 sequences, 27% of them seen just once. The sequenced sample consisted of blood. The receptors shown here come from a woman in her seventies in good health. The CDR3 runs from the conserved cysteine through the conserved F or W.

TRBV5-1	NA	CASSGGGDYEQYF
TRBV5-1	TRBJ2-7	CASSLEDGEVYEQYF
TRBV28	TRBJ2-5	CASRLAPMSETQYF
TRBV2	NA	CASIQGSGRYEQYF
TRBV20-1	TRBJ2-1	CSAGRTNNEQFF
TRBV6-2/TRBV6-3	TRBJ2-7	CATAGTESYEQYF
TRBV4-2	TRBJ2-1	CASSPDPGTSGRGSYNEQFF
TRBV19	NA	CASSKLLNQRNEQFF
TRBV28	TRBJ1-1	CASSGTSAGADTEAFF
TRBV4-1	TRBJ1-6	CASSDRVPPLHF
TRBV7-2	TRBJ2-2	CASSRPTGVNTGKLFF
TRBV4-1	TRBJ1-2	CASSQDLPREGNYGYTF
TRBV7-2	TRBJ2-5	CASSLALTETQYF
TRBV20-1	TRBJ1-4	CSARDQNEKLFF
TRBV20-1	TRBJ2-3	CSAGGQVRTDTQYF
TRBV4-1	TRBJ2-5	CASSIWAGPEQTQYF
TRBV6-6	TRBJ2-7	CASKPRAAPQYF
TRBV3-1	TRBJ1-2	CASSQTGTDGYTF
TRBV11-2	TRBJ2-1	CASSLVSHYEQFF
TRBV28	TRBJ2-5	CASSLSYGNQYF
TRBV28	TRBJ1-6	CASRSGSQGTYNSPLHF
TRBV14	TRBJ2-2	CASSQGDYPTGELFF
TRBV5-1	NA	CASMWEGDEQFF
TRBV4-1	TRBJ2-1	CASRQDLGGLYNEQFF
TRBV7-3	TRBJ2-1	CASSLKSSGNDEQFF
TRBV12-3/TRBV12-4	TRBJ2-1	CASSTGTSGRAPYNEQFF
TRBV6-2/TRBV6-3	TRBJ1-3	CASSGRWSGNTIYF
TRBV5-1	TRBJ1-1	CASSPRGVNTEAFF
TRBV3-1	TRBJ1-1	CASSRGRNTEAFF
TRBV4-1	TRBJ1-2	CASSPLGEGYGYTF
TRBV12-3/TRBV12-4	TRBJ1-2	CASSYVHGYTF
TRBV29-1	TRBJ1-2	CSVGGRRGCTF
TRBV7-2	TRBJ2-7	CASSLDSSLSYEQYF
TRBV6-5	TRBJ2-4	CASRPGLAANIQYF
TRBV11-2	TRBJ2-1	CASSLVGGSFNEQFF
TRBV6-6	NA	CASRPTSGLYEQYF
TRBV9	NA	CASSVSGSAYEQFF
TRBV27	TRBJ2-2	CASSPTSGRTGELFF
TRBV5-5	TRBJ2-3	CASSLSWGATDTQYF
TRBV28	TRBJ2-5	CASSSPQEAQYF
TRBV6-1	TRBJ1-5	CASTQPPGTDQPLHF
TRBV7-2	TRBJ1-1	CASSPWVDRTEAFF
TRBV7-6	TRBJ1-4	CASSFTLDRPSNEKLFF
TRBV14	TRBJ2-7	CASSPTTYQSYEQYF
TRBV7-8	TRBJ2-3	CASSPGGLTSGGSTDTQYF
TRBV12-3/TRBV12-4	TRBJ2-1	CASSQSTELYNEQFF
TRBV7-9	TRBJ2-1	CASSGRTNPYNEQFF
TRBV5-5	TRBJ2-7	CASSDTGTSYEQYF
TRBV5-4	TRBJ2-3	CASSRPLAGGTDTQYF